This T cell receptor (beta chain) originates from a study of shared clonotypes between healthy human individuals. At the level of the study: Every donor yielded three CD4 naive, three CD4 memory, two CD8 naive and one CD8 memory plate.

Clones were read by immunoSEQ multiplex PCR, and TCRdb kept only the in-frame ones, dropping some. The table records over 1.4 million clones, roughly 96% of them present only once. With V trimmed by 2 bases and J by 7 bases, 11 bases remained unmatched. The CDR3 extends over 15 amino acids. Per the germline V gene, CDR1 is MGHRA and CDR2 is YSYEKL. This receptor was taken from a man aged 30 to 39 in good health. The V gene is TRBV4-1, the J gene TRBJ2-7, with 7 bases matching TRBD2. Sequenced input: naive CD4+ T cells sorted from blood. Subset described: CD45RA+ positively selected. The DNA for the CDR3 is TGCGCCAGCAGCCAAATAGCGGGCCTCCCTGGGGAGCAGTACTTC. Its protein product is CASSQIAGLPGEQYF.